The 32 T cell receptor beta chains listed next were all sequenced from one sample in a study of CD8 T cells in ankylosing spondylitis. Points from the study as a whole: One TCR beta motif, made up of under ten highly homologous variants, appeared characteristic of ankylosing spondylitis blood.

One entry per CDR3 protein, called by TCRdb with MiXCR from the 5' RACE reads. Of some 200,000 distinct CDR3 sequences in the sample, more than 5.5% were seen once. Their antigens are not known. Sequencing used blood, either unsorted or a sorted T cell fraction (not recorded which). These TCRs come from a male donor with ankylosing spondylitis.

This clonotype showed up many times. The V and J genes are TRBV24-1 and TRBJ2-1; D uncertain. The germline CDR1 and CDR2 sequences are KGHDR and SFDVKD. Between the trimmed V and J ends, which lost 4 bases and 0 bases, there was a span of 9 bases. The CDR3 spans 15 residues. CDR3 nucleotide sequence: TGTGCCACCAGTGAACGTACAAGCTCCTACAATGAGCAGTTCTTC. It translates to CATSERTSSYNEQFF.

The CDR3 nucleotides read TGTGCCAGCAGCACTTGGACTAGCGGCCAAGAGACCCAGTACTTC. Its protein product is CASSTWTSGQETQYF. The genes are TRBV7-9 and TRBJ2-5; 10 nucleotides match TRBD2. This CDR3 contains 15 residues. Germline trimming cut 5 bases from V and 1 base from J; bases unmatched to any gene: 4. Germline lookup yields CDR1 SEHNR and CDR2 FQNEAQ (reference sequence).

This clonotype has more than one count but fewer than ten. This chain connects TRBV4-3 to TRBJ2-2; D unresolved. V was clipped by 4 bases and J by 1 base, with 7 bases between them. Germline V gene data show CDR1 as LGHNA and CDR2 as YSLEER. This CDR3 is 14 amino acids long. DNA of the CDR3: TGCGCCAGCAGCCCGCATTGGAACACCGGGGAGCTGTTTTTT. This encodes CASSPHWNTGELFF.

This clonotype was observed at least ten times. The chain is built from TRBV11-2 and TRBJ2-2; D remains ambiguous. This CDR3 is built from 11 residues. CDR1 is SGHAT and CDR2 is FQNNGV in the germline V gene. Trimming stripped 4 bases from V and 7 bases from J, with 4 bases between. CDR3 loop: CASSWGGELFF. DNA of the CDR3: TGTGCCAGCAGCTGGGGCGGGGAGCTGTTTTTT.

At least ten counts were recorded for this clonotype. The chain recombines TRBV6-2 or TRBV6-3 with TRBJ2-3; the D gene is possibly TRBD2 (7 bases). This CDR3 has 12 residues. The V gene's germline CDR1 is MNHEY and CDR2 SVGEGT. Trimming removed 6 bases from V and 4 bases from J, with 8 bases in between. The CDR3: CASRGGPDTQYF. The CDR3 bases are TGTGCCAGCAGGGGGGGGCCAGATACGCAGTATTTT.

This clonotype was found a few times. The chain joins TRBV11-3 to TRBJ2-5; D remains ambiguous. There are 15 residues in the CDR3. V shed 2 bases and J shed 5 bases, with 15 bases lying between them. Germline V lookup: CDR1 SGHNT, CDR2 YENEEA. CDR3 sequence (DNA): TGTGCCAGCAGCTTATCGGACGGTCCGTGGGAGACCCAGTACTTC. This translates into CASSLSDGPWETQYF.

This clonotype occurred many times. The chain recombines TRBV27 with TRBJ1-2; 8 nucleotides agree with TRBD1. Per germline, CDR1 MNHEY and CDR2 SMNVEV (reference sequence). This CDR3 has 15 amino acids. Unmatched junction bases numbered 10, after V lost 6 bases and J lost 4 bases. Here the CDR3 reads CASRSRQGPFYGYTF. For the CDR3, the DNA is TGTGCCAGCAGGTCCCGACAGGGGCCCTTCTATGGCTACACCTTC.

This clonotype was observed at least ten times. Written as DNA, the CDR3 is TGTGCCAGCAGCACTACAGGGGTAGGGGATCAGCCCCAGCATTTT. Residues: CASSTTGVGDQPQHF. This sequence joins TRBV7-9 and TRBJ1-5; 7 bases map to TRBD1. This CDR3 is built from 15 residues. J lost 5 bases, V lost 5 bases, and 9 bases had no gene match. Germline loops: CDR1 SEHNR, CDR2 FQNEAQ (reference sequence). The entire variable domain, with the rest obtained from reference TRBV7-9 and TRBJ1-5, is as follows: DTGVSQNPRHKITKRGQNVTFRCDPISEHNRLYWYRQTLGQGPEFLTYFQNEAQLEKSRLLSDRFSAERPKGSFSTLEIQRTEQGDSAMYLCASSTTGVGDQPQHFGDGTRLSIL.

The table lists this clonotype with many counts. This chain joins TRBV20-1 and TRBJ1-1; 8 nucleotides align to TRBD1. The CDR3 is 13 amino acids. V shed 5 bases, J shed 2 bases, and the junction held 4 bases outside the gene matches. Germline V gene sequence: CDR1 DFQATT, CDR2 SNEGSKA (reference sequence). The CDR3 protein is CSASTGGNTEAFF. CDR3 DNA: TGCAGTGCTTCCACAGGGGGAAACACTGAAGCTTTCTTT.

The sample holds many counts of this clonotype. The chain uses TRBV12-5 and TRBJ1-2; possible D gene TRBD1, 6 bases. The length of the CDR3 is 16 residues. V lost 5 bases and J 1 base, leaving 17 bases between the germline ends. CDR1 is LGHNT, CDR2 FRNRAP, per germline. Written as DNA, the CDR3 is TGTGCTAGTGGTCCACCTTCAAGGGGGATTAACTATGGCTACACCTTC. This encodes CASGPPSRGINYGYTF.

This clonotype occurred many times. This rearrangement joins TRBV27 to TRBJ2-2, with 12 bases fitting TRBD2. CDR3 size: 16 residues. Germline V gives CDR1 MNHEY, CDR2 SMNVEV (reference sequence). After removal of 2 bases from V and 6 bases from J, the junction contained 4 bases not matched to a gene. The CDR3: CASSLRLAGVPGELFF. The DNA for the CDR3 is TGTGCCAGCAGTTTAAGACTAGCGGGAGTTCCCGGGGAGCTGTTTTTT.

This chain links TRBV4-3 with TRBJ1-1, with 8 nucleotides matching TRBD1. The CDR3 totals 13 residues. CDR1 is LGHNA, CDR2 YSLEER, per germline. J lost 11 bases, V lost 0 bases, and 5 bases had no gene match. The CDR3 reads CASSQDRRTGAFF. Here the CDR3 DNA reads TGCGCCAGCAGCCAAGATCGCAGGACAGGGGCTTTCTTT.

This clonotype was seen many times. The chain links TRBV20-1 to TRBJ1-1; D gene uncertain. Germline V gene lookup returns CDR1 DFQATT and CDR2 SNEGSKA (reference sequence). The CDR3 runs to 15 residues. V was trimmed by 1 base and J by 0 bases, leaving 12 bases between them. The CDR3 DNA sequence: TGCAGTGCTAGAGGCAGCTTTCGCATGAACACTGAAGCTTTCTTT. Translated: CSARGSFRMNTEAFF.

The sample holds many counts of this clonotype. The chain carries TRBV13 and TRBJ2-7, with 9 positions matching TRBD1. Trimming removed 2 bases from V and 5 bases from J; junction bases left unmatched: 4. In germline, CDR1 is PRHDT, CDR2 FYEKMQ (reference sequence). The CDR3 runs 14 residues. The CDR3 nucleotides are TGTGCCAGCAGCTTAACGGGGACAGGGAACGAGCAGTACTTC. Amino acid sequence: CASSLTGTGNEQYF. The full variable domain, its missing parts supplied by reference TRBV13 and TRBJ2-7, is AAGVIQSPRHLIKEKRETATLKCYPIPRHDTVYWYQQGPGQDPQFLISFYEKMQSDKGSIPDRFSAQQFSDYHSELNMSSLELGDSALYFCASSLTGTGNEQYFGPGTRLTVT.

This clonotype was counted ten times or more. The CDR3 DNA follows: TGTGCCAGCCGCTGGGGGACTTTGTACAATGAGCAGTTCTTC. Protein: CASRWGTLYNEQFF. This chain uses TRBV28 with TRBJ2-1; TRBD2 is a possible D gene (6 bases). The CDR3 is 14 residues long. V was clipped by 8 bases and J by 4 bases, with 15 bases between them. The germline CDR1 and CDR2 sequences are MDHEN and SYDVKM. Full variable domain (rest looked up from reference TRBV28 and TRBJ2-1): DVKVTQSSRYLVKRTGEKVFLECVQDMDHENMFWYRQDPGLGLRLIYFSYDVKMKEKGDIPEGYSVSREKKERFSLILESASTNQTSMYLCASRWGTLYNEQFFGPGTRLTVL.

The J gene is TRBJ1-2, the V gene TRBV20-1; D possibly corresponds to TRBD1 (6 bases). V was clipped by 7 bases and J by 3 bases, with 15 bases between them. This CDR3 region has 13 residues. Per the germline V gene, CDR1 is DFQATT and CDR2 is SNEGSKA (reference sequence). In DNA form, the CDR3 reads TGCAGTGTGGTCGGCAGGGGATACTATGGCTACACCTTC. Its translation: CSVVGRGYYGYTF.

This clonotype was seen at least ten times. CDR3 in amino acids: CASRGPKETQYF. CDR3 DNA sequence: TGCGCCAGTAGAGGCCCAAAAGAGACCCAGTACTTC. The V call is TRBV5-1, the J call TRBJ2-5; unclear D gene. Trimming stripped 8 bases from V and 3 bases from J, with 11 bases between. This CDR3 spans 12 amino acids. CDR1 SGHRS and CDR2 YFSETQ come from the germline V gene.

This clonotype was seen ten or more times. CDR3 region: CASRPGTSGYNEQFF. The CDR3 bases are TGTGCCAGCAGGCCCGGGACTAGCGGGTACAATGAGCAGTTCTTC. The rearrangement joins TRBV6-1 to TRBJ2-1, with 12 bases aligning to TRBD2. The CDR3 runs to 15 residues. The V gene's germline CDR1 is MNHNS and CDR2 SASEGT. J was trimmed by 4 bases and V by 6 bases; bases with no gene match: 4.

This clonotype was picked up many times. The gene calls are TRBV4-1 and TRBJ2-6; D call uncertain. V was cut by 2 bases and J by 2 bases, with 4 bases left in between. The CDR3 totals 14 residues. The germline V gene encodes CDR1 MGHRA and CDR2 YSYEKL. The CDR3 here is CASSQTPGANVLTF. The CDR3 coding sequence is TGCGCCAGCAGCCAAACTCCTGGGGCCAACGTCCTGACTTTC.

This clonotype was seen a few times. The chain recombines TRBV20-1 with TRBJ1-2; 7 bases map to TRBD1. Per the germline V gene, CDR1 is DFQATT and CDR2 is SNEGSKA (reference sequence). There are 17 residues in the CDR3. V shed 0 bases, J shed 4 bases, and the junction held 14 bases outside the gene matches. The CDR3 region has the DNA TGCAGTGCTAGAGATCGGGGCACAGGGGCCATTCCCTATGGCTACACCTTC. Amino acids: CSARDRGTGAIPYGYTF.

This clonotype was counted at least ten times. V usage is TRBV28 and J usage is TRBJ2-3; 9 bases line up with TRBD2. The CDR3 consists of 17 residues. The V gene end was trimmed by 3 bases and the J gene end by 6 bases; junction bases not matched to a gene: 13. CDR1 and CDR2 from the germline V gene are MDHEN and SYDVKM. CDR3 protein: CASSLRAGGEFMDTQYF. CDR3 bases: TGTGCCAGCAGTTTGCGCGCGGGAGGGGAATTTATGGATACGCAGTATTTT.

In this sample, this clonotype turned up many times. Here the CDR3 reads CASSQDRANANTGELFF. DNA of the CDR3: TGCGCCAGCAGCCAAGACAGGGCGAACGCGAACACCGGGGAGCTGTTTTTT. This chain uses TRBV4-3 with TRBJ2-2, with D possibly matching TRBD1 (5 bases). Germline CDR1 is LGHNA and CDR2 is YSLEER. This CDR3 contains 17 residues. Trimming shortened V by 0 bases and J by 0 bases, and 11 bases separated the two germline ends.

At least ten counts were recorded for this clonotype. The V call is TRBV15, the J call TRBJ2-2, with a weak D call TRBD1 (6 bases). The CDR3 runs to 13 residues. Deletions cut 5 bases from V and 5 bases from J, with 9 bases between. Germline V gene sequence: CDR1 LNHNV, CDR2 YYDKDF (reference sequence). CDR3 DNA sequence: TGTGCCACCAGCGGCACAGGGACCGGGGAGCTGTTTTTT. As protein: CATSGTGTGELFF.

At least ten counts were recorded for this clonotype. CDR3: CASNSGGAGELFF. The CDR3 DNA reads TGTGCCAGCAACTCCGGGGGAGCCGGGGAGCTGTTTTTT. V and J are TRBV28 and TRBJ2-2; possible D gene TRBD2, 6 bases. The V end was cut by 7 bases, the J end by 6 bases, with 12 bases between. Germline V lookup: CDR1 MDHEN, CDR2 SYDVKM. The CDR3 consists of 13 residues.

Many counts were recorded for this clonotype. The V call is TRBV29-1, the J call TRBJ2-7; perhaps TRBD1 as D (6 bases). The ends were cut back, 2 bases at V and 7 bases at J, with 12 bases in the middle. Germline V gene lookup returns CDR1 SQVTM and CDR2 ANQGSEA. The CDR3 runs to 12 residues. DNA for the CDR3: TGCAGCGTTGAATTTGGGGGCCGGGAGCAGTACTTC. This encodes CSVEFGGREQYF.

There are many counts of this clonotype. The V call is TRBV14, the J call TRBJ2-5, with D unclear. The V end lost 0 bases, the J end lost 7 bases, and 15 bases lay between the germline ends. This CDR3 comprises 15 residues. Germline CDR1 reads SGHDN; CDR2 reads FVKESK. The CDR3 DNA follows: TGTGCCAGCAGCCAAGATCGGCTAGTATACGGGACCCAGTACTTC. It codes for CASSQDRLVYGTQYF.

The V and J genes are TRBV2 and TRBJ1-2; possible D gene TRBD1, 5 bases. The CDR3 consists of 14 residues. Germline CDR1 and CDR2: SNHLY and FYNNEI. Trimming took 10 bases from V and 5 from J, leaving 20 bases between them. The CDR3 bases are TGTGCCACAGCGACAGCCCCCCACGAATATGGCTACACCTTC. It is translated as CATATAPHEYGYTF.

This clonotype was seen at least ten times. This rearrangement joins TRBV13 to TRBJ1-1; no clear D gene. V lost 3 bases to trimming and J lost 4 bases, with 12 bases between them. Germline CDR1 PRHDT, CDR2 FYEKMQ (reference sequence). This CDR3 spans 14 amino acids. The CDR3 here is CASSLSLGSTEAFF. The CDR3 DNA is TGTGCCAGCAGCTTGAGTCTGGGGAGCACTGAAGCTTTCTTT.

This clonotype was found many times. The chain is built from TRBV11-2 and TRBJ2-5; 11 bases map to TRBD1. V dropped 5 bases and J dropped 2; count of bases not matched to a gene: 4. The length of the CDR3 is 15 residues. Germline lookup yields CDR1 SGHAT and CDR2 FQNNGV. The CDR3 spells CASSPGTGGQETQYF. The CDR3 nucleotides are TGTGCCAGCAGCCCGGGGACAGGGGGTCAAGAGACCCAGTACTTC.

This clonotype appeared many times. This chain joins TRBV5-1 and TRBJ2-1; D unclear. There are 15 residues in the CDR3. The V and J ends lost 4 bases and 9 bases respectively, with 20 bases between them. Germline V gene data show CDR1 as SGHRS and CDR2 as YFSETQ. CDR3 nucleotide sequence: TGCGCCAGCAGCGCGGACCCGTTGGGGTTTCCTGAGCAGTTCTTC. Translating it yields CASSADPLGFPEQFF.

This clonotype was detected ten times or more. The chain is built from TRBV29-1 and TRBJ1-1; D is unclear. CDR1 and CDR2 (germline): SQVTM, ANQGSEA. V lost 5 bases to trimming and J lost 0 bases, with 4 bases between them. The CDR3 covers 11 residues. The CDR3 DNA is TGCAGCGTTAGGTTGAACACTGAAGCTTTCTTT. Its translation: CSVRLNTEAFF.

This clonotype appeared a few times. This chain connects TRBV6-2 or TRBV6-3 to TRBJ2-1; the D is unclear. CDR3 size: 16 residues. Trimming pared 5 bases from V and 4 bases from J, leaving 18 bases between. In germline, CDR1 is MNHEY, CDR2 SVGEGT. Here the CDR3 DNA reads TGTGCCAGCAGTCGAGACGGTCGGCCCGCTTACAATGAGCAGTTCTTC. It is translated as CASSRDGRPAYNEQFF.